This T cell receptor (beta chain) was observed in a study of CD8 T cells in Susac syndrome. RNA in amounts of roughly 0.5 to 1 ug was reverse transcribed with random hexamers. Multiplex immunoSEQ PCR targeted 54 Vbeta and 13 Jbeta TCR beta segments. TCRdb fed the immunoSEQ multiplex PCR reads into MiXCR, producing one record per CDR3 protein. The table records over 100,000 distinct CDR3 sequences, 85% to 95% of them present only once. CD8+ and CD4+ blood T cells underwent TCR beta sequencing. Controls were drawn from healthy donors and were matched for age and sex. The CDR3 is 17 residues long. The V end lost 5 bases, the J end lost 0 bases, and 20 bases lay between the germline ends.

The sequenced material came from CD8+ T cells from PBMCs. The TCR was taken from a human donor in good health. This chain connects TRBV12-3 or TRBV12-4 to TRBJ2-7; D might be TRBD2 (6 bases). The CDR3 bases are TGTGCCAGCAGTCCCTTCCATAGCGGCTCAGGCTCCTACGAGCAGTACTTC. Translated, it gives CASSPFHSGSGSYEQYF.